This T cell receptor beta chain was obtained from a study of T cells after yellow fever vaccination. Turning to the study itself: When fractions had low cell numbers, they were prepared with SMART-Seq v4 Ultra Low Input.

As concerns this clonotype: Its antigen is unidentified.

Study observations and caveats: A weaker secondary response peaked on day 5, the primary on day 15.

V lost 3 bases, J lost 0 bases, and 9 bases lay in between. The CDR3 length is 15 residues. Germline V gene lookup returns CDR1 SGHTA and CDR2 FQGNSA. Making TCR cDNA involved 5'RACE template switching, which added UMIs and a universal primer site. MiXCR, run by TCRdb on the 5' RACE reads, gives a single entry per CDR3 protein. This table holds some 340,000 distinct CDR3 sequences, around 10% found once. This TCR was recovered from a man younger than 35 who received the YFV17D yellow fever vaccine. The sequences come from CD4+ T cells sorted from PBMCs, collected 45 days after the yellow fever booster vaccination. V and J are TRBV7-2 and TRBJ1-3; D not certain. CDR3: CASSFAAFSGNTIYF. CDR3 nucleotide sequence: TGTGCCAGCAGCTTCGCAGCTTTCTCTGGAAACACCATATATTTT.